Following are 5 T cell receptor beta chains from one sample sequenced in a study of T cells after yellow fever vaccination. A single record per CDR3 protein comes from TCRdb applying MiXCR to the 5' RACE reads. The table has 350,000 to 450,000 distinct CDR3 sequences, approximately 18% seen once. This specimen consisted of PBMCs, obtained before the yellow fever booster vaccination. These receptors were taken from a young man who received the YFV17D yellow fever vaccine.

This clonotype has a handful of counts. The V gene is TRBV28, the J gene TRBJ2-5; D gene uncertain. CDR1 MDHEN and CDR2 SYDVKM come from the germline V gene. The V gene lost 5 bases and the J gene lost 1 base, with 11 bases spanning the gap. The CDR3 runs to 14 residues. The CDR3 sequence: CASSMAAAQETQYF. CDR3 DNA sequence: TGTGCCAGCAGTATGGCGGCAGCCCAAGAGACCCAGTACTTC.

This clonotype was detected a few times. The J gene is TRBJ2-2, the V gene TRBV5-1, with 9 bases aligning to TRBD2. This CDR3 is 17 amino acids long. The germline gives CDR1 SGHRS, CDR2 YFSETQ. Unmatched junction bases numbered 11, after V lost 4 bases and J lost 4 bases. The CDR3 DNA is TGCGCCAGCAGCCCCCGAGTTAGCGGGGGCGCCACCGGGGAGCTGTTTTTT. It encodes CASSPRVSGGATGELFF.

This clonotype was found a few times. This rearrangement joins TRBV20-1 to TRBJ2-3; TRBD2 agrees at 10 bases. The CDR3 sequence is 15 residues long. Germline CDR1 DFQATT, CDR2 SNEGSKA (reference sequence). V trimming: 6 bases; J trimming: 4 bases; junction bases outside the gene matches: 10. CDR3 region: CSAVPPAGGADTQYF. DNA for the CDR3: TGCAGTGCAGTCCCCCCAGCGGGGGGGGCAGATACGCAGTATTTT.

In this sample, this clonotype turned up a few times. CDR3 in amino acids: CASSALGNPGQPQHF. The CDR3 nucleotides read TGCGCCAGCAGCGCCTTGGGCAACCCAGGACAGCCCCAGCATTTT. V usage is TRBV5-1 and J usage is TRBJ1-5; D is undetermined. Deletions cut 4 bases from V and 7 bases from J, with 18 bases between. The CDR3 is made up of 15 amino acids. CDR1 and CDR2 from the germline V gene are SGHRS and YFSETQ.

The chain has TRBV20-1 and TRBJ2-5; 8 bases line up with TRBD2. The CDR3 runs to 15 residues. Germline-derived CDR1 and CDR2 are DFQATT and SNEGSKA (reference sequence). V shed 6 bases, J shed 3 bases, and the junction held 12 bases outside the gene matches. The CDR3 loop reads CSAPVPGGAKETQYF. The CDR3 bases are TGCAGTGCCCCGGTCCCGGGGGGGGCAAAAGAGACCCAGTACTTC.